Listed here are 14 T cell receptor beta chains from one sample, sequenced in a study of blood T cell repertoires in COVID-19. Data came from immunoSEQ multiplex PCR; TCRdb stores just in-frame clones and leaves some out. Of under 150,000 clones in the sample, around 84% were seen once. The source material was peripheral blood. The receptors originated from a human donor in a cohort sampled during active COVID-19.

The chain uses TRBV4-3 and TRBJ2-6; the D gene is possibly TRBD1 (7 bases). Trimming took off 2 bases at V and 0 bases at J, with 23 bases between the two ends. The CDR3 has 21 residues. Germline V gene data show CDR1 as LGHNA and CDR2 as YSLEER. CDR3 sequence: CASSQRRGSTGILSGANVLTF. The DNA for the CDR3 is TGCGCCAGCAGCCAAAGGAGGGGTTCGACAGGGATACTCTCTGGGGCCAACGTCCTGACTTTC.

This chain links TRBV7-9 with TRBJ2-1; D remains ambiguous. V was pared by 3 bases and J by 4 bases, with 7 bases between. Looked up from germline, CDR1 is SEHNR and CDR2 is FQNEAQ (reference sequence). The CDR3 loop spans 13 amino acids. CDR3 nucleotide sequence: TGTGCCAGCAGCTTCGAGGTATACAATGAGCAGTTCTTC. Translation: CASSFEVYNEQFF.

V and J are TRBV30 and TRBJ2-3, with D perhaps matching TRBD2 (6 bases). This CDR3 is built from 17 residues. The germline gives CDR1 GTSNPN, CDR2 SVGIG (reference sequence). The ends were cut back, 5 bases at V and 3 bases at J, with 24 bases in the middle. The CDR3 region is CAWAGTPTSYGTDTQYF. In DNA, the CDR3 is TGTGCCTGGGCGGGAACACCCACATCATACGGGACAGATACGCAGTATTTT.

The chain has TRBV5-1 and TRBJ1-4, with TRBD1 matching over 11 bases. CDR3 length: 14 amino acids. V lost 4 bases, J lost 7 bases, and 3 bases stayed unmatched. Germline CDR1 reads SGHRS; CDR2 reads YFSETQ. The DNA of the CDR3 is TGCGCCAGCAGCGTGGGACAGGGGGTTGAAAAACTGTTTTTT. This codes for CASSVGQGVEKLFF.

The chain has TRBV25-1 and TRBJ1-2; 8 bases agree with TRBD1. CDR3 size: 14 residues. The trim removed 1 base at V and 8 bases at J, leaving 6 bases unmatched. Per the germline V gene, CDR1 is MGHDK and CDR2 is SYGVNS. This chain's CDR3 is CASSEFGQGLGYTF. The CDR3 DNA reads TGTGCCAGCAGTGAATTCGGACAGGGATTAGGCTACACCTTC.

This clone was counted between two and nine times. This sequence joins TRBV6-5 and TRBJ1-1, with D hard to call. CDR3 length: 13 residues. V was shortened by 6 bases and J by 3 bases, with 11 bases between the two germline ends. The germline V gene has CDR1 MNHEY and CDR2 SVGAGI. CDR3 sequence reads: CASREGLDTEAFF. The CDR3 DNA sequence: TGTGCCAGCAGAGAGGGTTTGGACACTGAAGCTTTCTTT.

This clone has just one count. This rearrangement joins TRBV9 to TRBJ1-4; perhaps TRBD1 as D (6 bases). There are 14 residues in the CDR3. The V gene's germline CDR1 is SGDLS and CDR2 YYNGEE. V lost 3 bases, J lost 4 bases, and 10 bases lay in between. CDR3: CASSGQVNNEKLFF. The CDR3 region has the DNA TGTGCCAGCAGCGGACAGGTCAATAATGAAAAACTGTTTTTT.

V usage is TRBV20-1 and J usage is TRBJ1-3; tentative D call: TRBD1 (5 bases). CDR1 and CDR2 (germline): DFQATT, SNEGSKA (reference sequence). CDR3 length: 12 residues. V was cut by 3 bases and J by 8 bases, with 11 bases left in between. The CDR3 DNA reads TGCAGTGCTAGTTTCCAGGGTGACACCATATATTTT. The encoded protein is CSASFQGDTIYF.

The rearrangement joins TRBV10-3 to TRBJ2-1; 7 nucleotides align to TRBD1. The CDR3 loop spans 15 amino acids. The J segment lost 4 bases and the V segment lost 0 bases, leaving 3 bases of the junction unmatched. Germline CDR1 is ENHRY and CDR2 is SYGVKD. As DNA, the CDR3 is TGTGCCATCAGTGAGTCGCAGGGGGTATACAATGAGCAGTTCTTC. It is translated as CAISESQGVYNEQFF.

The chain links TRBV5-8 to TRBJ1-2; D remains unclear. Per germline, CDR1 SGHTS and CDR2 YDEGEE. The CDR3 runs to 13 residues. V lost 0 bases and J 4 bases, leaving 7 bases between the germline ends. CDR3 coding DNA: TGTGCCAGCAGCTTGGCCGGGAGCTATGGCTACACCTTC. Protein: CASSLAGSYGYTF.

This chain joins TRBV27 and TRBJ2-7; tentatively, D is TRBD2 (6 bases). The CDR3 spans 17 residues. Germline CDR1 and CDR2: MNHEY and SMNVEV (reference sequence). The V and J ends lost 3 bases and 1 base respectively, with 19 bases between them. In DNA form, the CDR3 reads TGTGCCAGCAGTTTCCTCGCTGGAGGGGCGTCATCCTACGAGCAGTACTTC. Translated: CASSFLAGGASSYEQYF.

V gene TRBV20-1 combines with J gene TRBJ2-7, with TRBD1 matching 8 bases. Per germline, CDR1 DFQATT and CDR2 SNEGSKA (reference sequence). V shed 3 bases, J shed 7 bases, and the junction held 11 bases outside the gene matches. CDR3 size: 14 residues. The CDR3 protein is CSASTGQGGGEQYF. The CDR3 DNA is TGCAGTGCTAGTACCGGACAGGGAGGAGGGGAGCAGTACTTC.

V usage is TRBV4-1 and J usage is TRBJ2-2; TRBD1 agrees at 11 bases. CDR3 length equals 17 residues. Germline V gives CDR1 MGHRA, CDR2 YSYEKL. V was clipped by 4 bases and J by 5 bases; unmatched bases: 9. The CDR3 loop is CASSRRQGTGGTGELFF. The CDR3 DNA reads TGCGCCAGCAGCCGCAGGCAAGGGACAGGGGGTACCGGGGAGCTGTTTTTT.

V is TRBV30 and J is TRBJ2-7; a possible D gene is TRBD1 (5 bases). CDR3 length equals 13 residues. Deletions cut 0 bases from V and 1 base from J, with 7 bases between. Germline loops: CDR1 GTSNPN, CDR2 SVGIG (reference sequence). The chain's CDR3 is CAWSVDRSYEQYF. CDR3 nucleotides: TGTGCCTGGAGTGTAGACAGATCCTACGAGCAGTACTTC.